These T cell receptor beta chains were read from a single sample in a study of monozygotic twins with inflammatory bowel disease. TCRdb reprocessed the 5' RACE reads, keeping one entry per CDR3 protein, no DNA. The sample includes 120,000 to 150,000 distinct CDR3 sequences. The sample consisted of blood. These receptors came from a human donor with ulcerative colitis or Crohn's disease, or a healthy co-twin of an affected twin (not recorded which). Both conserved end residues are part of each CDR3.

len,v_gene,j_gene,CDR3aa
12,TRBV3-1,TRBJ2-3,CASSQGGGTQYF
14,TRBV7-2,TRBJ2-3,CASSRGGWTDTQYF
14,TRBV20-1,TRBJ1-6,CSAKAGIYNSPLHF
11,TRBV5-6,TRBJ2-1,CASSLVDEQFF
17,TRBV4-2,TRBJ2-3,CASSPLAGGGPQDTQYF
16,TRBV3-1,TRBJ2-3,CASSRKLWKGGDTQYF
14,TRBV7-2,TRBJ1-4,CASSLAGVGEKLFF
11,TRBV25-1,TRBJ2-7,CASSVDYEQYF
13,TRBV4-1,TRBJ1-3,CASSQGLGNTIYF
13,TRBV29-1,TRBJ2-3,CSVAAGSTDTQYF
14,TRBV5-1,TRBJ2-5,CASSLGTGGETQYF
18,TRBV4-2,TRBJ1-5,CASSQVDRGLYSNQPQHF
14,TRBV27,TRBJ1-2,CASSPQAGFYGYTF
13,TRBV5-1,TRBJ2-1,CASTWGDNNEQFF
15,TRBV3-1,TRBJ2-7,CASSPEGLATYEQYF
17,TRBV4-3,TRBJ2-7,CASSQDPGQGGNYEQYF
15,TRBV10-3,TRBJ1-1,CAISGGLHRNTEAFF
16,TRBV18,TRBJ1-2,CASSPGQGLIDAGYTF
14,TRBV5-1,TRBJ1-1,CASSLGGGPTEAFF
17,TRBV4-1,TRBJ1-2,CASSQDWQGRANYGYTF
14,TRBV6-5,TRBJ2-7,CASSYSRTNYEQYF
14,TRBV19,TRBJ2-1,CASSPRTVYNEQFF
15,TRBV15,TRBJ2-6,CATRVLGTGANVLTF
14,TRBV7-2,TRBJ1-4,CASSSGGGNEKLFF
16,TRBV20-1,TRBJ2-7,CSARSWLAGVSGEQYF
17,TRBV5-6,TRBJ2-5,CASSTTGTRKTSETQYF
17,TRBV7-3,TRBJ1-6,CASSLYPDRSVNSPLHF